Sequencing of this TCR beta chain was carried out in a study of beta chain features in type 1 diabetes. A few counts support this clone. Its antigen is unidentified. The isolated RNA, all of it, was reverse transcribed, so expressed TCRB transcripts were what got sequenced. The data were produced by immunoSEQ multiplex PCR, yet TCRdb's version contains in-frame clones alone and is incomplete. The sample lists around 280,000 clones, approximately 16% seen once, with around 0.015% in the top ten. Study results and caveats: A moderate, significant TCRB CDR3 shortening appeared in type 1 diabetes across four CD4+ subsets. When VDJ junctions were examined, type 1 diabetes patients showed fewer insertions and more deletions.

The CDR3 runs 14 residues. Trimming removed 2 bases from V and 3 bases from J, with 11 bases in between. Per germline, CDR1 MGHDK and CDR2 SYGVNS. The chain joins TRBV25-1 to TRBJ2-7; D unclear. The sequenced material came from naive CD4+ T cells from blood. The clonotype was recovered from a young man with type 1 diabetes. CDR3 in DNA: TGTGCCAGCAGTGAAGCCGGTACTTACTACGAGCAGTACTTC. It is translated as CASSEAGTYYEQYF.